Listed below are T cell receptor beta chains from one sample, sequenced in a study of blood T cell repertoires in COVID-19. Some clones are missing from TCRdb's copy, which holds only in-frame ones; the method was immunoSEQ multiplex PCR. The table has 150,000 to 250,000 clones, about nine tenths seen once. Material: PBMCs or T cells enriched from blood (not recorded which). Source of these receptors: a young woman who had recovered from COVID-19. Both conserved end residues are part of each CDR3. The order of the fields is D gene, clone size, V gene, J gene, CDR3 DNA, CDR3 protein. The D gene is left open where the match is weak. Part of the rows lack a size; the others show once, few, many or a class for expanded clones.

d_call: NA; clone_size: NA; v_call: TRBV12-5; j_call: TRBJ1-3; cdr3_nt: TGTGCTAGTGGTACTACAGGGCAAAGCTCTGGAAACACCATATATTTT; cdr3_aa: CASGTTGQSSGNTIYF
d_call: NA; clone_size: NA; v_call: TRBV2; j_call: TRBJ1-1; cdr3_nt: TGTGCCAGCAGTGAGAGAAGGCCCGGGGACACTGAAGCTTTCTTT; cdr3_aa: CASSERRPGDTEAFF
d_call: TRBD2; clone_size: NA; v_call: TRBV27; j_call: TRBJ2-3; cdr3_nt: TGTGCCAGCAGTCCCGGACTAGCGTCGGATACGCAGTATTTT; cdr3_aa: CASSPGLASDTQYF
d_call: NA; clone_size: NA; v_call: TRBV30; j_call: TRBJ1-2; cdr3_nt: TGTGCCTGGAGCGCCTCTCCCCCTGGCAGGTTCTATGGCTACACCTTC; cdr3_aa: CAWSASPPGRFYGYTF
d_call: TRBD2; clone_size: NA; v_call: TRBV7-2; j_call: TRBJ2-3; cdr3_nt: TGTGCCAGCAGCTATAGCGGGGGGCGTTATGATACGCAGTATTTT; cdr3_aa: CASSYSGGRYDTQYF
d_call: NA; clone_size: NA; v_call: TRBV7-3; j_call: TRBJ2-1; cdr3_nt: TGTGCCAGCAGCTTAAATCCCCAGGGCCATGAGCAGTTCTTC; cdr3_aa: CASSLNPQGHEQFF
d_call: TRBD1; clone_size: NA; v_call: TRBV7-6; j_call: TRBJ2-3; cdr3_nt: TGTGCCAGCAGCCCGGACAGGGGAGCAGATACGCAGTATTTT; cdr3_aa: CASSPDRGADTQYF
d_call: TRBD1; clone_size: NA; v_call: TRBV2; j_call: TRBJ1-3; cdr3_nt: TGTGCCAGTTCCCGGGACAGGGTCTCTGGAAACACCATATATTTT; cdr3_aa: CASSRDRVSGNTIYF
d_call: NA; clone_size: NA; v_call: TRBV14; j_call: TRBJ1-6; cdr3_nt: TGTGCCAGCAGCCCCCAAAATTCACCCCTCCACTTT; cdr3_aa: CASSPQNSPLHF
d_call: NA; clone_size: NA; v_call: TRBV30; j_call: TRBJ1-1; cdr3_nt: TGTGCCTGGAAGAGGGTCCCCACTGAAGCTTTCTTT; cdr3_aa: CAWKRVPTEAFF
d_call: NA; clone_size: NA; v_call: TRBV10-3; j_call: TRBJ2-7; cdr3_nt: TGTGCCATCAGTGAGTCTGTAGGGACATTATCCTACGAGCAGTACTTC; cdr3_aa: CAISESVGTLSYEQYF
d_call: TRBD1; clone_size: NA; v_call: TRBV18; j_call: TRBJ1-1; cdr3_nt: TGTGCCAGCTCTGCCGGGACAGGGTCCAACACTGAAGCTTTCTTT; cdr3_aa: CASSAGTGSNTEAFF
d_call: TRBD1; clone_size: NA; v_call: TRBV15; j_call: TRBJ2-7; cdr3_nt: TGTGCCACCAGCGGTAGACAGGGGCCCTACGAGCAGTACTTC; cdr3_aa: CATSGRQGPYEQYF
d_call: TRBD2; clone_size: NA; v_call: TRBV2; j_call: TRBJ2-7; cdr3_nt: TGTGCCAGCATACGCACTAGCGGAACCTACGAGCAGTACTTC; cdr3_aa: CASIRTSGTYEQYF
d_call: NA; clone_size: NA; v_call: TRBV5-1; j_call: TRBJ1-4; cdr3_nt: TGCGCCAGCAGAATTGAGGCAACTAATGAAAAACTGTTTTTT; cdr3_aa: CASRIEATNEKLFF
d_call: NA; clone_size: NA; v_call: TRBV3-1/TRBV3-2; j_call: TRBJ1-6; cdr3_nt: TGTGCCAGCAGCCAAAGAAGGGGAAGGGTGACGAACTATGTTGGGAATTCACCCCTCCACTTT; cdr3_aa: CASSQRRGRVTNYVGNSPLHF
d_call: NA; clone_size: NA; v_call: TRBV15; j_call: TRBJ2-6; cdr3_nt: TGTGCCACCACGCCCGGTCGGTCTGGGGCCAACGTCCTGACTTTC; cdr3_aa: CATTPGRSGANVLTF
d_call: NA; clone_size: NA; v_call: TRBV24-1; j_call: TRBJ1-5; cdr3_nt: TGTGCCACCAGTGATCCGGGTCAGGGAGGGAAAGAGCCCCAGCATTTT; cdr3_aa: CATSDPGQGGKEPQHF
d_call: TRBD1; clone_size: NA; v_call: TRBV5-1; j_call: TRBJ2-7; cdr3_nt: TGCGCCAGCAGCCATGGAGGGGACAGGGGCCAGGAGCAGTACTTC; cdr3_aa: CASSHGGDRGQEQYF
d_call: NA; clone_size: NA; v_call: TRBV12-3/TRBV12-4; j_call: TRBJ1-3; cdr3_nt: TGTGCCAGCAGGGCGGGTGGATTTGACACCATATATTTT; cdr3_aa: CASRAGGFDTIYF
d_call: TRBD1; clone_size: NA; v_call: TRBV19; j_call: TRBJ1-6; cdr3_nt: TGTGCCAGTACCGACAGGGGATTCCTTGATTCACCCCTCCACTTT; cdr3_aa: CASTDRGFLDSPLHF
d_call: TRBD1; clone_size: NA; v_call: TRBV7-2; j_call: TRBJ1-3; cdr3_nt: TGTGCCAGCAGCTTAGTGGGACAGGGGACTGGAAACACCATATATTTT; cdr3_aa: CASSLVGQGTGNTIYF
d_call: TRBD1; clone_size: NA; v_call: TRBV24-1; j_call: TRBJ2-7; cdr3_nt: TGTGCCACCGGGGCGAGGACAGGCGGCCCCTACGAGCAGTACTTC; cdr3_aa: CATGARTGGPYEQYF
d_call: NA; clone_size: NA; v_call: TRBV7-7; j_call: TRBJ2-3; cdr3_nt: TGTGCCAGCAGCTTAGCGCAGGGGGATACGCAGTATTTT; cdr3_aa: CASSLAQGDTQYF
d_call: NA; clone_size: NA; v_call: TRBV11-3; j_call: TRBJ1-6; cdr3_nt: TGTGCCAGCAGCCCCCTTGCGGCTAATTCACCCCTCCACTTT; cdr3_aa: CASSPLAANSPLHF
d_call: TRBD1; clone_size: NA; v_call: TRBV5-4; j_call: TRBJ1-6; cdr3_nt: TGTGCCAGCACCTACCGAGACAGGGACGATTCACCCCTCCACTTT; cdr3_aa: CASTYRDRDDSPLHF
d_call: NA; clone_size: NA; v_call: TRBV19; j_call: TRBJ2-1; cdr3_nt: TGTGCCAGTAGTATACAGGGTGCCCCGGAGTACAATGAGCAGTTCTTC; cdr3_aa: CASSIQGAPEYNEQFF
d_call: TRBD2; clone_size: NA; v_call: TRBV4-2; j_call: TRBJ2-3; cdr3_nt: TGTGCCAGCAGCCGGACTAGCGGGGATACGCAGTATTTT; cdr3_aa: CASSRTSGDTQYF
d_call: TRBD1; clone_size: NA; v_call: TRBV6-5; j_call: TRBJ1-2; cdr3_nt: TGTGCCAGCAGTTGGCAGGGGGCGTATGGCTACACCTTC; cdr3_aa: CASSWQGAYGYTF
d_call: NA; clone_size: few; v_call: TRBV15; j_call: TRBJ2-7; cdr3_nt: TGTGCCACCAGCAGAGAGCGCAGGGGTCAGGAGCAGTACTTC; cdr3_aa: CATSRERRGQEQYF
d_call: TRBD1; clone_size: NA; v_call: TRBV27; j_call: TRBJ2-7; cdr3_nt: TGTGCCAGCAGTTCTGGGGGACAGGGGAGAGGCGAGCAGTACTTC; cdr3_aa: CASSSGGQGRGEQYF
d_call: NA; clone_size: NA; v_call: TRBV3-1/TRBV3-2; j_call: TRBJ2-1; cdr3_nt: TGTGCCAGCAGCCAAGTTAGCAATGAGCAGTTCTTC; cdr3_aa: CASSQVSNEQFF
d_call: NA; clone_size: NA; v_call: TRBV7-2; j_call: TRBJ1-4; cdr3_nt: TGTGCCAGCAGCCGGTCAGGGGCGGAAGAAAAACTGTTTTTT; cdr3_aa: CASSRSGAEEKLFF
d_call: NA; clone_size: NA; v_call: TRBV7-4; j_call: TRBJ1-5; cdr3_nt: TGTGCCAGCAGGACTACAGGGTCCGGGGGGGTTGAGCCCCAGCATTTT; cdr3_aa: CASRTTGSGGVEPQHF
d_call: NA; clone_size: NA; v_call: TRBV3-1/TRBV3-2; j_call: TRBJ2-7; cdr3_nt: TGTGCCAGCAGCCAAGATGAGGTGCCCTCCTACGAGCAGTACTTC; cdr3_aa: CASSQDEVPSYEQYF
d_call: TRBD1; clone_size: once; v_call: TRBV27; j_call: TRBJ1-2; cdr3_nt: TGTGCCAGCAGTTACCAGGGACAGGGGTACTATGGCTACACCTTC; cdr3_aa: CASSYQGQGYYGYTF
d_call: TRBD1; clone_size: NA; v_call: TRBV4-3; j_call: TRBJ1-6; cdr3_nt: TGCGCCAGCAGCCAAGGGGGGACAGGGGTAAATTCACCCCTCCACTTT; cdr3_aa: CASSQGGTGVNSPLHF
d_call: TRBD1; clone_size: NA; v_call: TRBV6-1; j_call: TRBJ1-2; cdr3_nt: TGTGCCAGCAGTGATGACAGGGCGTTGCGCTACACCTTC; cdr3_aa: CASSDDRALRYTF
d_call: NA; clone_size: NA; v_call: TRBV30; j_call: TRBJ1-1; cdr3_nt: TGTGCCTGGAGTGTGTCCAGGGTGAACACTGAAGCTTTCTTT; cdr3_aa: CAWSVSRVNTEAFF
d_call: NA; clone_size: NA; v_call: TRBV24-1; j_call: TRBJ2-2; cdr3_nt: TGTGCCACCAGTGTTCGGGACACAGGCACCGGGGAGCTGTTTTTT; cdr3_aa: CATSVRDTGTGELFF
d_call: NA; clone_size: NA; v_call: TRBV6-2/TRBV6-3; j_call: TRBJ1-5; cdr3_nt: TGTGCCAGCAGTGCGCCGGGACTCCGAGGCAACCAGCCCCAGCATTTT; cdr3_aa: CASSAPGLRGNQPQHF
d_call: NA; clone_size: NA; v_call: TRBV5-1; j_call: TRBJ2-3; cdr3_nt: TGCGCCAGCAGCTTGGATTATGAGAGCACAGATACGCAGTATTTT; cdr3_aa: CASSLDYESTDTQYF
d_call: NA; clone_size: once; v_call: TRBV3-1/TRBV3-2; j_call: TRBJ1-1; cdr3_nt: TGTGCCAGCAGCCAAGTGGGTGCAAGGGGTGTGAGCACTGAAGCTTTCTTT; cdr3_aa: CASSQVGARGVSTEAFF
d_call: NA; clone_size: NA; v_call: TRBV30; j_call: TRBJ1-1; cdr3_nt: TGTGCCTGGAGTGTGTTGAGGGCAGCTTTCTTT; cdr3_aa: CAWSVLRAAFF
d_call: NA; clone_size: NA; v_call: TRBV19; j_call: TRBJ1-1; cdr3_nt: TGTGCCAGTAGTATAGGACCCACAGGGACACCAATGAACACTGAAGCTTTCTTT; cdr3_aa: CASSIGPTGTPMNTEAFF
d_call: TRBD1; clone_size: NA; v_call: TRBV19; j_call: TRBJ1-4; cdr3_nt: TGTGCCTCAAGCAGGGGGGCGTCTGAAAAACTGTTTTTT; cdr3_aa: CASSRGASEKLFF
d_call: TRBD2; clone_size: NA; v_call: TRBV11-3; j_call: TRBJ2-1; cdr3_nt: TGTGCCAGCAGCCCACCTCTAGCGGGAGATCGCAATGAGCAGTTCTTC; cdr3_aa: CASSPPLAGDRNEQFF
d_call: TRBD1; clone_size: NA; v_call: TRBV4-3; j_call: TRBJ2-2; cdr3_nt: TGCGCCAGCAGCCGCCGCAATGGACAGGGGGGCACCGGGGAGCTGTTTTTT; cdr3_aa: CASSRRNGQGGTGELFF
d_call: TRBD1; clone_size: NA; v_call: TRBV5-1; j_call: TRBJ2-5; cdr3_nt: TGCGCCAGCAGCCCCGGGACAGGGGAAGAGACCCAGTACTTC; cdr3_aa: CASSPGTGEETQYF
d_call: NA; clone_size: NA; v_call: TRBV5-8; j_call: TRBJ2-7; cdr3_nt: TGTGCCAGCAGCTTGGCAGGGTATAGGAACGAGCAGTACTTC; cdr3_aa: CASSLAGYRNEQYF